Included here is one T cell receptor (beta chain) sequence, with context. The age range of participants was 18 to 89 years, with residence in about 25 US areas. The data were produced by immunoSEQ multiplex PCR, yet TCRdb's version contains in-frame clones alone and is incomplete. In the table there are approximately 200,000 clones, 80% to 85% of which are singletons. This sample was taken from a study of blood T cell repertoires in COVID-19. CDR3 length equals 14 residues. Germline values: CDR1 SNHLY, CDR2 FYNNEI. V shed 2 bases and J 3 bases; nucleotides not matched to a gene: 3. V gene TRBV2 combines with J gene TRBJ1-2; 7 nucleotides line up with TRBD1. Sequencing used PBMCs or T cells enriched from blood (not recorded which). This sequence was found in a man aged 40-49 years who had recovered from COVID-19. The CDR3 sequence: CASSERGRDYGYTF. The DNA of the CDR3 is TGTGCCAGCAGTGAAAGGGGGCGCGACTATGGCTACACCTTC.